Sequencing of this T cell receptor beta chain was carried out in a study of Tregs in tolerant kidney transplant recipients. Overall study results and limits: Biological reproducibility was not directly addressed in this study. Findings come from small patient numbers and require larger validation.

Clones were sequenced by immunoSEQ multiplex PCR, and TCRdb holds only the in-frame ones, with some missing. Of tens of thousands of clones listed, 84% were seen once; the top ten hold about 4.6%. CD4+CD25+CD127- Tregs, CD4+CD25- non-Tregs, CD4 and CD8 cells were sorted. The CDR3 length is 15 residues. The ends were cut back, 3 bases at V and 2 bases at J, with 14 bases in the middle. Germline CDR1 reads GTSNPN; CDR2 reads SVGIG (reference sequence). Turning to this clone: Antigen specificity is unknown.

The TCR originated in a human donor in good health. The specimen sequenced was CD4+ T cells from blood. The chain recombines TRBV30 with TRBJ1-5; possible D gene TRBD1, 5 bases. CDR3 in amino acids: CAWSVGTDGNQPQHF. CDR3 bases: TGTGCCTGGAGCGTCGGGACCGATGGCAATCAGCCCCAGCATTTT.